The entry below gives a single T cell receptor beta chain sequence along with its context. The antigen is undetermined. The data originate from a study of Ad26.COV2.S vaccination and SARS-CoV-2 variants. As for the study in general: Donor participated within the Ad26.COV2.S arm of the COV1001 trial. The vaccine Ad26.COV2.S was put into the muscle once, or twice with 56 days between. The study's findings and limits: Breadth measured for non-spike TCRs was similar across vaccine and placebo recipients.

The sample's treatment: around 19 received Ad26.COV2.S at low or high dose, single or two shots; about 5 received placebo; per-sample allocation not given. Vaccine and placebo recipients were sampled on day 63 after the first injection. An adult donor aged 18-55 years was enrolled in Boston. Clones were sequenced by immunoSEQ multiplex PCR, and TCRdb holds only the in-frame ones, with some missing. The sample carries roughly 700,000 clones, 89% recorded once. Specimen: peripheral blood, collected in a trial of Ad26.COV2.S vaccine versus placebo. The sequence came from a person between 18 and 60 years old who received the Ad26.COV2.S COVID-19 vaccine or a placebo.

CDR3 nucleotides: TGCGCCAGCAGCTTGGAAATAGCGGGAGTCACCGGGGAGCTGTTTTTT. It encodes CASSLEIAGVTGELFF. V usage is TRBV5-1 and J usage is TRBJ2-2; 9 bases are a match to TRBD2. Germline V CDR1 and CDR2: SGHRS, YFSETQ. This CDR3 has 16 amino acids. After removal of 0 bases from V and 4 bases from J, the junction contained 4 bases not matched to a gene.